This T cell receptor beta chain was sequenced in a study of blood T cell repertoires in COVID-19. In the study overall: The United States, Italy and Spain provided the acute and convalescent COVID-19 samples.

Sequenced by immunoSEQ multiplex PCR; TCRdb stores in-frame clones only, minus some. The data contain 150,000 to 200,000 clones, roughly 76% of them singletons. V gave up 8 bases and J gave up 9 bases, with 20 bases separating them. Germline-derived CDR1 and CDR2 are LNHDA and SQIVND (reference sequence). The CDR3 runs to 14 residues. The sample was peripheral blood. The source of this sequence is a woman in her 40s with COVID-19, enrolled during active disease. The rearrangement links TRBV19 to TRBJ1-5; D perhaps matches TRBD1 (6 bases). Here the CDR3 reads CASGDIGGVRPQHF. The CDR3 DNA reads as TGTGCCAGTGGGGACATCGGTGGAGTTAGGCCCCAGCATTTT.